This T cell receptor beta chain was found in a study of blood T cells in healthy people across ages. The sample holds a few counts of this clonotype. Its antigen is unknown. For the second PCR, which ran for roughly 6 to 12 cycles, a sample-barcoded 5' primer and a J-beta primer mix were used. Each cDNA molecule, via a template-switch adaptor with 12 random nucleotides, was tagged. TCRdb analysed the 5' RACE reads with MiXCR anew, one entry per CDR3 protein. The sample shows 980,000 or so distinct CDR3 sequences, around 48% of them seen only once. For every donor, a draw yielded approximately 9.9 milliliters of peripheral blood. The trim removed 2 bases at V and 8 bases at J, leaving 7 bases unmatched. This CDR3 is built from 13 residues. Germline CDR1 and CDR2: DFQATT and SNEGSKA (reference sequence). Study-wide results and caveats: Donor CMV infection status was unknown, possibly confounding age-related changes in expanded clonotypes.

Material for sequencing was blood. The receptor was derived from a man aged 25-40 years in good health. J is TRBJ2-7 and V is TRBV20-1, with 9 positions matching TRBD1. The DNA for the CDR3 is TGCAGTGCTAGAAGACAGGGGGACAACCAGCAGTACTTC. This sequence encodes CSARRQGDNQQYF.